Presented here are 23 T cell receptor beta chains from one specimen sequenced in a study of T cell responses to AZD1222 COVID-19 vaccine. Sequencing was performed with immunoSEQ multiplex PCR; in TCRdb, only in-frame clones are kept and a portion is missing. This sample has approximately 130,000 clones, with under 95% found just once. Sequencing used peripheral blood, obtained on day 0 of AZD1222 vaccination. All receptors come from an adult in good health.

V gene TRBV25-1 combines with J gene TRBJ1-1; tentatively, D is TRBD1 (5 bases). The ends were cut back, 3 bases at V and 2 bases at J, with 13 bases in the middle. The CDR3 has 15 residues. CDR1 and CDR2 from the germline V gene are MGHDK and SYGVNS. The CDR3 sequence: CASSEYKGPNTEAFF. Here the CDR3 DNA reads TGTGCCAGCAGTGAGTATAAGGGACCAAACACTGAAGCTTTCTTT.

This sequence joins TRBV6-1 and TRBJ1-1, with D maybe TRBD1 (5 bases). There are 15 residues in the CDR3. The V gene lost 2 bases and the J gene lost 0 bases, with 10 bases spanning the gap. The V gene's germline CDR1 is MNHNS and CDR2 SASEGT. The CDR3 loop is CASSEFRQMNTEAFF. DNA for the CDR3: TGTGCCAGCAGTGAATTTAGACAGATGAACACTGAAGCTTTCTTT.

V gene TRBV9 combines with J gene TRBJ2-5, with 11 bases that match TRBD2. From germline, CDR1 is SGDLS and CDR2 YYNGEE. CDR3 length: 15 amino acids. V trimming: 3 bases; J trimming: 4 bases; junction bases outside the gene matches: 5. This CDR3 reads CASSGSGRAGETQYF. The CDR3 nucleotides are TGTGCCAGCAGCGGTAGCGGGAGGGCCGGAGAGACCCAGTACTTC.

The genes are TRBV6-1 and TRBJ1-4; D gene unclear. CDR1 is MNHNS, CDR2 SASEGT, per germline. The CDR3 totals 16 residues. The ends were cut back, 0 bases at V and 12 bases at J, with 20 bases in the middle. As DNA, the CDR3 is TGTGCCAGCAGTGAAGCGCCGAGGGCGGCGGGAAGGGAACTGTTTTTT. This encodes CASSEAPRAAGRELFF.

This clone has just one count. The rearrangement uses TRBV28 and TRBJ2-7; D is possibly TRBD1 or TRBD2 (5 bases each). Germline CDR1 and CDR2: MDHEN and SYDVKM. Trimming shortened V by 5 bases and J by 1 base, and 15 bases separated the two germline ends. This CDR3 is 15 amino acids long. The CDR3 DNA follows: TGTGCCAGCAGTGACTCAGGGAGAGGGTCCTACGAGCAGTACTTC. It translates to CASSDSGRGSYEQYF.

The CDR3 coding sequence is TGTGCCAGCAGCCACACAGGGGTGGGTGAGCAGTTCTTC. Translating gives CASSHTGVGEQFF. The chain uses TRBV4-2 and TRBJ2-1; 7 bases fit TRBD1. Looked up from germline, CDR1 is LGHNA and CDR2 is YNFKEQ. J was trimmed by 9 bases and V by 3 bases; bases with no gene match: 5. The CDR3 has 13 residues.

In DNA form, the CDR3 reads TGTGCCAGCAGCTTAGGAGGGTCCTATGGCTACACCTTC. Translation gives CASSLGGSYGYTF. The genes are TRBV7-9 and TRBJ1-2; no clear D. CDR1 is SEHNR and CDR2 is FQNEAQ in the germline V gene (reference sequence). This CDR3 comprises 13 residues. V dropped 1 base and J dropped 4 bases, with 7 bases sitting between them.

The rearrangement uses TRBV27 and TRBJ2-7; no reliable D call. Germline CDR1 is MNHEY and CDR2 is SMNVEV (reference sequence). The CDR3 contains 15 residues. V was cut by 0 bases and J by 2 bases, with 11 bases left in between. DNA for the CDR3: TGTGCCAGCAGTTTATCGAGCCAGCGTACCTACGAGCAGTACTTC. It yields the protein CASSLSSQRTYEQYF.

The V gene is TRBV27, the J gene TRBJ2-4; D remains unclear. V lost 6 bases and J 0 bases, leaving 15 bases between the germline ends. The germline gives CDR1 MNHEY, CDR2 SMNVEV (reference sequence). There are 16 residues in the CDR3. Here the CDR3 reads CASSRVGVRAKNIQYF. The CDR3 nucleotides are TGTGCCAGCAGCCGGGTGGGTGTACGAGCCAAAAACATTCAGTACTTC.

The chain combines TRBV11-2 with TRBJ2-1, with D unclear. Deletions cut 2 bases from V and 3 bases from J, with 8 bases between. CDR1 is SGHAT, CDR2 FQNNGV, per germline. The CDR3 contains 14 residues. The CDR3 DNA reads TGTGCCAGCAGCTTAAAAATCGGCTACAATGAGCAGTTCTTC. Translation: CASSLKIGYNEQFF. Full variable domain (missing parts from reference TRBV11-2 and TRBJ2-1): EAGVAQSPRYKIIEKRQSVAFWCNPISGHATLYWYQQILGQGPKLLIQFQNNGVVDDSQLPKDRFSAERLKGVDSTLKIQPAKLEDSAVYLCASSLKIGYNEQFFGPGTRLTVL.

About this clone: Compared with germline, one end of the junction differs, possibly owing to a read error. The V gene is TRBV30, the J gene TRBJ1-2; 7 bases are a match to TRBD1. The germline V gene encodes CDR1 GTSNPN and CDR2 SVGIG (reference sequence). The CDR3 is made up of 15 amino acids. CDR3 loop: CARSVGDRANYGYTF. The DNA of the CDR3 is TGTGCCCGGAGTGTAGGGGACAGAGCTAACTATGGCTACACTTTC.

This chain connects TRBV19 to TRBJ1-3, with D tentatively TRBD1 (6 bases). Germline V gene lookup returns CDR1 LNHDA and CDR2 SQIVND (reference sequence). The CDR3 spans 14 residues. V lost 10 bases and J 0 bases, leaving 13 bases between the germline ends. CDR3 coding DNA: TGTGCCACTCAGACAGGAAGCTCTGGAAACACCATATATTTT. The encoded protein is CATQTGSSGNTIYF.

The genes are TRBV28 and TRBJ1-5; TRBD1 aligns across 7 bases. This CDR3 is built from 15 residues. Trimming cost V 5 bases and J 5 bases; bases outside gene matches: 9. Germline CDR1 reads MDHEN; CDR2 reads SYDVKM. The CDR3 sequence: CASSKIGGDHQPQHF. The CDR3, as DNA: TGTGCCAGCAGTAAAATAGGGGGCGATCATCAGCCCCAGCATTTT.

The CDR3 loop is CASSLGTLRDTEAFF. The CDR3 bases are TGTGCCAGCAGCTTAGGGACGTTGCGGGACACTGAAGCTTTCTTT. The chain uses TRBV7-9 and TRBJ1-1, with D uncertain. Germline loops: CDR1 SEHNR, CDR2 FQNEAQ (reference sequence). V lost 1 base and J lost 3, with 12 bases in between. This CDR3 contains 15 residues.

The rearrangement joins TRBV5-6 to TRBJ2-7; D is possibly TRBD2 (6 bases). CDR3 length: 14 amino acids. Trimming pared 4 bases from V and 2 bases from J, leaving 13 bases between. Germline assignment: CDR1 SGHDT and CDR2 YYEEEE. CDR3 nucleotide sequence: TGTGCCAGCAGCCCAGCGGGTTCTACCTACGAGCAGTACTTC. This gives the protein CASSPAGSTYEQYF.

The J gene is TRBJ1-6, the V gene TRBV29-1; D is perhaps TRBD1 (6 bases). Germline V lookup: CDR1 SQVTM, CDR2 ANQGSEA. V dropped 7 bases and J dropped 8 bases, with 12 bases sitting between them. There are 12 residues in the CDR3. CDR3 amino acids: CSAGTNDSPLHF. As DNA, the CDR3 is TGCAGCGCGGGGACAAACGATTCACCCCTCCACTTT.

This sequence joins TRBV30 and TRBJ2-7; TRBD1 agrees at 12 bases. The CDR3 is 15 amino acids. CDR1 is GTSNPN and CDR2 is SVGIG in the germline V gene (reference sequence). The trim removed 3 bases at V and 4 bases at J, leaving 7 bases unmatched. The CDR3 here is CAWRGGQGALYEQYF. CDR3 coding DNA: TGTGCCTGGAGGGGGGGACAGGGGGCTCTATACGAGCAGTACTTC.

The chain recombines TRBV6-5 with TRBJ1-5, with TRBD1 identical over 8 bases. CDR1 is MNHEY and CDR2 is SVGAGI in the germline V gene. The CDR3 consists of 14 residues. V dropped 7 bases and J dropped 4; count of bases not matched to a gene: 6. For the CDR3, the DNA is TGTGCCAGCACCTCGACAGGGGCTAATCAGCCCCAGCATTTT. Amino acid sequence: CASTSTGANQPQHF.

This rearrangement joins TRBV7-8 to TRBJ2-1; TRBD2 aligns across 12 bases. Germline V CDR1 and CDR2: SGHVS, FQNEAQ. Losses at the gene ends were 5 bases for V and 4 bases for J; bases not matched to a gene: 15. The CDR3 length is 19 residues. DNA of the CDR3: TGTGCCAGCAGCCGTCGGAGGGGGACTAGCGGGCTTGAGTACAATGAGCAGTTCTTC. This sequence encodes CASSRRRGTSGLEYNEQFF. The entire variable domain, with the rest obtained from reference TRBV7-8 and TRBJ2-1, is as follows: GAGVSQSPRYKVAKRGQDVALRCDPISGHVSLFWYQQALGQGPEFLTYFQNEAQLDKSGLPSDRFFAERPEGSVSTLKIQRTQQEDSAVYLCASSRRRGTSGLEYNEQFFGPGTRLTVL.

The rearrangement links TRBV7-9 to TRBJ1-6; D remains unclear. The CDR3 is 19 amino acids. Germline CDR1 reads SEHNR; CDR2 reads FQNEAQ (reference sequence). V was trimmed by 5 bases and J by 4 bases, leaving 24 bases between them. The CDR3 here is CASSPPAVSVPGYNSPLHF. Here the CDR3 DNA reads TGTGCCAGCAGCCCCCCGGCTGTCTCGGTACCGGGGTATAATTCACCCCTCCACTTT.

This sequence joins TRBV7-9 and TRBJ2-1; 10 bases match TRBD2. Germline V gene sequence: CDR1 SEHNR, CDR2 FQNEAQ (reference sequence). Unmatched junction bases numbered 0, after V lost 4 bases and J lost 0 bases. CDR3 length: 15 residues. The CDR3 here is CASSWTSGSYNEQFF. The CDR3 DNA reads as TGTGCCAGCAGCTGGACTAGCGGCTCCTACAATGAGCAGTTCTTC.

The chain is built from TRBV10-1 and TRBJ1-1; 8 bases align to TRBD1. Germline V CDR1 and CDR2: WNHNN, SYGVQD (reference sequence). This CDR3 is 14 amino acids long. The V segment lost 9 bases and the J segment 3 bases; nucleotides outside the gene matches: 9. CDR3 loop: CASHQGAPDTEAFF. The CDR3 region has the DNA TGCGCCAGTCATCAGGGGGCGCCTGACACTGAAGCTTTCTTT.

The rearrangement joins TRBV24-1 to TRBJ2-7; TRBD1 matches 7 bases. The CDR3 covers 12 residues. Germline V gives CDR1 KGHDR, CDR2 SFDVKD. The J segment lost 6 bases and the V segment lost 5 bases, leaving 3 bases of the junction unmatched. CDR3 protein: CATSGNRGEQYF. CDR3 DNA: TGTGCCACCAGTGGCAACAGGGGCGAGCAGTACTTC.